This T cell receptor beta chain came from a study of CD8 T cells in ankylosing spondylitis. MiXCR was run by TCRdb on the 5' RACE reads, yielding one entry per CDR3 protein. The sample includes approximately 250,000 distinct CDR3 sequences, around 32% of them seen just once. The CDR3 consists of 15 residues. The J segment lost 1 base and the V segment lost 4 bases, leaving 4 bases of the junction unmatched. Germline CDR1 SGHVS, CDR2 FQNEAQ. Study conclusions and caveats: A TCR beta motif of roughly eight highly homologous variants seemed to mark ankylosing spondylitis blood. Disease-linked clones, CD8+, were relatively rare in peripheral blood.

Notes on this clonotype: The antigen remains undetermined.

The sequencing input was blood, either unsorted or a sorted T cell fraction (not recorded which). The V and J genes are TRBV7-8 and TRBJ1-1; 9 bases align to TRBD1. The TCR was taken from a male donor with ankylosing spondylitis or in good health (not recorded which). The DNA of the CDR3 is TGTGCCAGCAGCTCGACGACAGGGGGGAACACTGAAGCTTTCTTT. Its translation: CASSSTTGGNTEAFF.